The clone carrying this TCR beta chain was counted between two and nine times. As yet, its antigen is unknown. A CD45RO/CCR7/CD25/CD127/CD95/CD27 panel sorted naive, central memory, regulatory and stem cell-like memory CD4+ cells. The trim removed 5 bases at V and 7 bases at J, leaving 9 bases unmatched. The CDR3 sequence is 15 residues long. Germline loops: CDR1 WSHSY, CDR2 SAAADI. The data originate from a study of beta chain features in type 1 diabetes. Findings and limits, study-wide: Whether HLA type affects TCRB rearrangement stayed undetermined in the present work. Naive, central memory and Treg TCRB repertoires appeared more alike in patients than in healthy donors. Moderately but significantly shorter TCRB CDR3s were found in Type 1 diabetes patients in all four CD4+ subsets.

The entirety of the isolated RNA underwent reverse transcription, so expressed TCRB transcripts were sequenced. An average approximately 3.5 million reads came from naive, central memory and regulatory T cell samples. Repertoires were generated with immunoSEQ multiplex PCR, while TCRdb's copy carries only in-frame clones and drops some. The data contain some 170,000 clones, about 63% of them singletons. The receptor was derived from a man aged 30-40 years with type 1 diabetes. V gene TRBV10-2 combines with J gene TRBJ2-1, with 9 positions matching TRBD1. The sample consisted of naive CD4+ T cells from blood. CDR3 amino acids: CASSPGTGNQNEQFF. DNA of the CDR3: TGCGCCAGCAGTCCCGGGACAGGGAATCAGAATGAGCAGTTCTTC.